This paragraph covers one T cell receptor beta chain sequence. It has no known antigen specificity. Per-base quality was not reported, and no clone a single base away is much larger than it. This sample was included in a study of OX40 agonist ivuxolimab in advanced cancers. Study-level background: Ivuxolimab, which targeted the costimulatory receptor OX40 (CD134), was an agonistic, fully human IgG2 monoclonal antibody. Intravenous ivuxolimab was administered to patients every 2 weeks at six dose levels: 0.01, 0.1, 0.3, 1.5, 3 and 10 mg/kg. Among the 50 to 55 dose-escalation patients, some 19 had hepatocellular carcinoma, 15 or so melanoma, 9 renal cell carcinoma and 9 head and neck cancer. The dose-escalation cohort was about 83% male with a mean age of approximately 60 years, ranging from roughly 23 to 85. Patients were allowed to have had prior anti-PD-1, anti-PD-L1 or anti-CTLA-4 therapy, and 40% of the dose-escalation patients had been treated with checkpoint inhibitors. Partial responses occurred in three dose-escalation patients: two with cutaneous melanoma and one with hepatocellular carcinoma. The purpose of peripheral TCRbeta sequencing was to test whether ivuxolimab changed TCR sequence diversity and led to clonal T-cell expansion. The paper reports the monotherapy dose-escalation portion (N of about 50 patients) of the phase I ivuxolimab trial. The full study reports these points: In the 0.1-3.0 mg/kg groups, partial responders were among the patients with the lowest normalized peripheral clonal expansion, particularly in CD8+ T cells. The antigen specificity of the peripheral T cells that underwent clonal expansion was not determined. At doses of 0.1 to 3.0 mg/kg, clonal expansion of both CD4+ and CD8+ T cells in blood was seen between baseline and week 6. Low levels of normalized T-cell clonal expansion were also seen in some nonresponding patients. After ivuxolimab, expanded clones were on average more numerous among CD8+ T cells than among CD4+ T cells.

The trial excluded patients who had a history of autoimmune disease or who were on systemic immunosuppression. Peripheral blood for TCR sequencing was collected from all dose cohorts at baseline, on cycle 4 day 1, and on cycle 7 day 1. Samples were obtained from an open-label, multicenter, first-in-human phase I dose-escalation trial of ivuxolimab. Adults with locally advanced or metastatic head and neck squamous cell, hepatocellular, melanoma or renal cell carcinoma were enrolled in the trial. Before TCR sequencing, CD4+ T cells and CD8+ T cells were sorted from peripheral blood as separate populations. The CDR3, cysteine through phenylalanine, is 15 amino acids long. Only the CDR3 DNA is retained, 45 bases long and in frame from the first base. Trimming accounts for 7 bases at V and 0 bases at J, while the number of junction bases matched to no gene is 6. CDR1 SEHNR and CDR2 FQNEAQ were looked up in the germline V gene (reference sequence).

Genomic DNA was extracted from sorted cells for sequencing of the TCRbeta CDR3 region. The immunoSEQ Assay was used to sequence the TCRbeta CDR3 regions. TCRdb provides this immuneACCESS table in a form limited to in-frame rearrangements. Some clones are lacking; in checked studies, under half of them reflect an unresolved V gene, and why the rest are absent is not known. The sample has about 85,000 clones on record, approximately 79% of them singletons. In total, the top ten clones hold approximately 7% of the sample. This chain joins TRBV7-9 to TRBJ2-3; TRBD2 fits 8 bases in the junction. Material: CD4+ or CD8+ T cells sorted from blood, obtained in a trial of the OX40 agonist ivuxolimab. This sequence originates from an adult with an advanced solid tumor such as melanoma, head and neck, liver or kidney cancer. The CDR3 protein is CASTIPGGSTDTQYF. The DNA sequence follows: TGTGCCAGCACCATACCGGGAGGGAGCACAGATACGCAGTATTTT.